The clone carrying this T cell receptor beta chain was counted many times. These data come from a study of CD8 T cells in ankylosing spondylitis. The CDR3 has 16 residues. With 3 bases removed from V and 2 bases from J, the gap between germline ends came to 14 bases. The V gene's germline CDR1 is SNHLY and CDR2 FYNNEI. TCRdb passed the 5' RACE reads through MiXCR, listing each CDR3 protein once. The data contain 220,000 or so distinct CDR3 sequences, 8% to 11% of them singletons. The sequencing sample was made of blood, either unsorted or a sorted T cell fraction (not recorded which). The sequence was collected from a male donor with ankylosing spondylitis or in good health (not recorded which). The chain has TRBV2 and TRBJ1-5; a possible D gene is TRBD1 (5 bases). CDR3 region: CASSDGSRVGNQPQHF. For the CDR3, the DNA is TGTGCCAGCAGTGACGGGTCCAGGGTTGGCAATCAGCCCCAGCATTTT.